These 10 T cell receptor beta chains were all obtained from the same sample, sequenced in a study of cytomegalovirus exposure and HLA in healthy donors. TCRdb keeps only in-frame clones here, not all; method: immunoSEQ multiplex PCR. Among fewer than 65,000 clones listed, 89% were seen once. Material for sequencing was PBMCs. The receptors shown here come from a woman aged 18-29 years in good health and CMV-seronegative.

The genes are TRBV4-1 and TRBJ2-7; TRBD2 agrees at 11 bases. CDR3 length equals 15 residues. Looked up from germline, CDR1 is MGHRA and CDR2 is YSYEKL. Trimming took 4 bases from V and 5 from J; bases not matched to a gene: 7. This CDR3 reads CASSRIAGGYDEQYF. Written as DNA, the CDR3 is TGCGCCAGCAGCCGTATAGCGGGAGGGTACGACGAGCAGTACTTC.

CDR3 in amino acids: CASRPGGTDTQYF. CDR3 bases: TGTGCCAGCAGACCCGGGGGCACAGATACGCAGTATTTT. The rearrangement links TRBV6-6 to TRBJ2-3; D possibly corresponds to TRBD2 (5 bases). The germline V gene encodes CDR1 MNHNY and CDR2 SVGAGI (reference sequence). The CDR3 runs to 13 residues. The V and J ends lost 6 bases and 1 base respectively, with 8 bases between them.

This CDR3 is CASSQQRGREKLFF. The CDR3 coding sequence is TGCGCCAGCAGCCAGCAAAGGGGGCGTGAAAAACTGTTTTTT. The genes are TRBV4-1 and TRBJ1-4; TRBD1 agrees at 7 bases. In germline, CDR1 is MGHRA, CDR2 YSYEKL. The CDR3 covers 14 residues. Unmatched junction bases numbered 5, after V lost 3 bases and J lost 7 bases.

To note about this clone: One junction end does not reproduce the germline sequence, and a read error may be involved. This chain uses TRBV4-1 with TRBJ2-4; TRBD2 agrees at 9 bases. Germline V CDR1 and CDR2: MGHRA, YSYEKL. CDR3 length: 18 amino acids. CDR3 protein: CASSQDIELAGAQNIQYF. The CDR3 DNA follows: TGCGCCAGCAGCCAAGATATCGAGTTAGCGGGAGCCCAAAACATTCAGTACTTC.

This rearrangement joins TRBV30 to TRBJ2-7, with D possibly matching TRBD1 (6 bases). V gave up 5 bases and J gave up 7 bases, with 18 bases separating them. This CDR3 comprises 13 residues. In germline, CDR1 is GTSNPN, CDR2 SVGIG (reference sequence). The CDR3 protein is CAWDEIQQGEQYF. The CDR3 bases are TGTGCCTGGGACGAAATCCAACAGGGTGAGCAGTACTTC.

This chain connects TRBV25-1 to TRBJ2-7; 7 bases map to TRBD1. J was trimmed by 0 bases and V by 0 bases; bases with no gene match: 11. The germline V gene has CDR1 MGHDK and CDR2 SYGVNS. The CDR3 covers 18 residues. The CDR3 reads CASSEYKERTGSSYEQYF. In nucleotides, the CDR3 is TGTGCCAGCAGTGAATATAAGGAGCGGACAGGAAGCTCCTACGAGCAGTACTTC.

This clone was seen just once. The V call is TRBV10-3, the J call TRBJ2-7; TRBD1 aligns across 9 bases. V was clipped by 2 bases and J by 4 bases; unmatched bases: 12. The CDR3 extends over 17 amino acids. Germline V lookup: CDR1 ENHRY, CDR2 SYGVKD. The CDR3 DNA reads as TGTGCCATCAGTGAGGTCCTGGGGACAGGGACAGGGTACGAGCAGTACTTC. It translates to CAISEVLGTGTGYEQYF.

This clone was observed a single time. CDR3 loop: CASSPGVLPEAFF. CDR3 DNA: TGTGCCAGCAGCCCGGGGGTCCTCCCTGAAGCTTTCTTT. This chain joins TRBV27 and TRBJ1-1; D is perhaps TRBD1 (5 bases). Trimming removed 6 bases from V and 6 bases from J, with 14 bases in between. This CDR3 has 13 amino acids. Germline V gene data show CDR1 as MNHEY and CDR2 as SMNVEV (reference sequence).

This clone was picked up one time. V and J are TRBV20-1 and TRBJ2-5; no clear D gene. Trimming pared 3 bases from V and 5 bases from J, leaving 7 bases between. Germline V gene data show CDR1 as DFQATT and CDR2 as SNEGSKA (reference sequence). The CDR3 spans 11 residues. The CDR3 coding sequence is TGCAGTGCTAGCCCGTTCGAGACCCAGTACTTC. It codes for CSASPFETQYF.

The chain couples TRBV5-1 to TRBJ2-5; the match to TRBD1 covers 7 bases. With 3 bases clipped from V and 3 bases from J, the junction kept 8 bases outside the gene matches. Germline CDR1 is SGHRS and CDR2 is YFSETQ. This CDR3 has 15 residues. The CDR3 spells CASSWGPGTEETQYF. The CDR3 region has the DNA TGCGCCAGCAGCTGGGGGCCGGGGACAGAAGAGACCCAGTACTTC.